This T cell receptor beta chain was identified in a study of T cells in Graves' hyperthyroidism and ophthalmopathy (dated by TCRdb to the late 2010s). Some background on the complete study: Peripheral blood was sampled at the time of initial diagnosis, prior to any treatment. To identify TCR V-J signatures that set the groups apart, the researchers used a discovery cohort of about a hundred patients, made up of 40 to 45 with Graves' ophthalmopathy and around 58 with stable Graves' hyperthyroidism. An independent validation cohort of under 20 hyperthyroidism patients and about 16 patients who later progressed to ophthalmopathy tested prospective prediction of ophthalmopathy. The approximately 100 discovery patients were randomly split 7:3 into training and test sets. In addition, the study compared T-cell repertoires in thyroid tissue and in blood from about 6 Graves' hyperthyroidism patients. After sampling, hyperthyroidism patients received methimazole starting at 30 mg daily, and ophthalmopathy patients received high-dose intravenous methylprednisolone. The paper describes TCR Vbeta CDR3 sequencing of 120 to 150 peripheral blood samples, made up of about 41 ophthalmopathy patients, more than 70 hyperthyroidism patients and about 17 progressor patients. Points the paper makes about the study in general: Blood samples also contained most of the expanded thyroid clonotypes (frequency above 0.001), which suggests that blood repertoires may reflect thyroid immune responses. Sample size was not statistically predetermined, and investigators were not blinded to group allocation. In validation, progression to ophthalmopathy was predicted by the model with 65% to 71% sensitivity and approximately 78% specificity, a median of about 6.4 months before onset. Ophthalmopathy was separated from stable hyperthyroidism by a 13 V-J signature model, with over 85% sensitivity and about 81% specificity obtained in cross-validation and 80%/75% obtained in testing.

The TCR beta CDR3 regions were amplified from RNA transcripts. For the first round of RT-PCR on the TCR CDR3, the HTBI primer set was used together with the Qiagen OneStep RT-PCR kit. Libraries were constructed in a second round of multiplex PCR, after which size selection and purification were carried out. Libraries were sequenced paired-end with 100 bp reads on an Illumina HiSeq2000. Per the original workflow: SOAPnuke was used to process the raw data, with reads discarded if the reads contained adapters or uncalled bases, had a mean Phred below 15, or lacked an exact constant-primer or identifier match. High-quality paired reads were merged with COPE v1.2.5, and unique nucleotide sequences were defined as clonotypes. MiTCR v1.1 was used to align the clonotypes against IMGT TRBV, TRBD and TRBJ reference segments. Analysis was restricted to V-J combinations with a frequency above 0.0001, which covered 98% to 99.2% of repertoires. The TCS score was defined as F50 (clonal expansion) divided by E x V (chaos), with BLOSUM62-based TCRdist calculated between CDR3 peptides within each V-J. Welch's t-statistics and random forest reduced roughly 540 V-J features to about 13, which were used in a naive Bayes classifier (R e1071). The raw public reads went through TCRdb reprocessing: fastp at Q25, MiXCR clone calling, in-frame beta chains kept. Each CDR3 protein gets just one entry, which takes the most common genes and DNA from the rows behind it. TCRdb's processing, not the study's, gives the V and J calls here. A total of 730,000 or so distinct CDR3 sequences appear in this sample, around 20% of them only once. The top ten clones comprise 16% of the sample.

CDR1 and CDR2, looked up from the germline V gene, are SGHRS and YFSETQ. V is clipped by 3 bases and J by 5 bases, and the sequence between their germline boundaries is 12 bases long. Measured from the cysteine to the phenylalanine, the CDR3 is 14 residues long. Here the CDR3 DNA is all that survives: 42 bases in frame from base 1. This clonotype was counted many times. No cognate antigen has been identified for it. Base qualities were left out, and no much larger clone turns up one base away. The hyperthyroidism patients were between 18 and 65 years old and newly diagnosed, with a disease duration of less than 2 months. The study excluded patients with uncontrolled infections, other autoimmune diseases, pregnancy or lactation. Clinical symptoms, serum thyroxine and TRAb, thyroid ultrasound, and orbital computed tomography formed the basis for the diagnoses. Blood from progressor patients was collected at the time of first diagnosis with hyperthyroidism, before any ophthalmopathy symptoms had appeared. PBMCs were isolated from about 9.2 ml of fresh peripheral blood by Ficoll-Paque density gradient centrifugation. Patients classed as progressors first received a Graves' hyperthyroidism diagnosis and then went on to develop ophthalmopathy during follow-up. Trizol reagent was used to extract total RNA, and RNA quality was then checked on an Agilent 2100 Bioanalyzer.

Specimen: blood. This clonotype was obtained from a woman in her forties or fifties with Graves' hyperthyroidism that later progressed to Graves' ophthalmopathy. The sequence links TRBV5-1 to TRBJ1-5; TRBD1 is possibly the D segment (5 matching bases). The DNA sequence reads TGCGCCAGCAGCTGGGAAGGAGGGGATCAGCCCCAGCATTTT. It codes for CASSWEGGDQPQHF. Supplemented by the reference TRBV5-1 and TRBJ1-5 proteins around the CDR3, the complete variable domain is KAGVTQTPRYLIKTRGQQVTLSCSPISGHRSVSWYQQTPGQGLQFLFEYFSETQRNKGNFPGRFSGRQFSNSRSEMNVSTLELGDSALYLCASSWEGGDQPQHFGDGTRLSIL.